These 7 T cell receptor beta chains came from one sample sequenced in a study of OX40 agonist ivuxolimab in advanced cancers. Clones were sequenced by immunoSEQ multiplex PCR, and TCRdb holds only the in-frame ones, with some missing. In the table there are 80,000 to 100,000 clones, 90% of which are singletons. This specimen consisted of CD4+ or CD8+ T cells sorted from blood, obtained in a trial of the OX40 agonist ivuxolimab. The receptors here all came from an adult with an advanced solid tumor such as melanoma, head and neck, liver or kidney cancer.

The chain joins TRBV19 to TRBJ1-1; 7 nucleotides agree with TRBD1. V was pared by 6 bases and J by 5 bases, with 6 bases of the junction left unmatched. The CDR3 runs 13 residues. CDR1 is LNHDA, CDR2 SQIVND, per germline (reference sequence). The CDR3 region is CASSSTGDTEAFF. The CDR3 nucleotides read TGTGCCAGTAGCTCTACAGGGGATACTGAAGCTTTCTTT. Together with reference TRBV19 and TRBJ1-1, the CDR3 gives the full variable domain: DGGITQSPKYLFRKEGQNVTLSCEQNLNHDAMYWYRQDPGQGLRLIYYSQIVNDFQKGDIAEGYSVSREKKESFPLTVTSAQKNPTAFYLCASSSTGDTEAFFGQGTRLTVV.

The chain links TRBV5-4 to TRBJ2-7; D is ambiguous. Germline values: CDR1 SGHNT, CDR2 YYREEE (reference sequence). V lost 0 bases and J lost 5, with 15 bases in between. The CDR3 is 15 amino acids. The CDR3 reads CASSLEPAKEDEQYF. CDR3 sequence (DNA): TGTGCCAGCAGCTTGGAGCCAGCGAAAGAGGACGAGCAGTACTTC. Together with reference TRBV5-4 and TRBJ2-7, the CDR3 gives the full variable domain: ETGVTQSPTHLIKTRGQQVTLRCSSQSGHNTVSWYQQALGQGPQFIFQYYREEENGRGNFPPRFSGLQFPNYSSELNVNALELDDSALYLCASSLEPAKEDEQYFGPGTRLTVT.

The V and J genes are TRBV4-3 and TRBJ2-7; the match to TRBD2 covers 8 bases. After removal of 3 bases from V and 3 bases from J, the junction contained 10 bases not matched to a gene. The CDR3 is 16 residues long. Germline V gene sequence: CDR1 LGHNA, CDR2 YSLEER. The CDR3 DNA reads TGCGCCAGCAGCCACCAACTAGCGGAACCCTACTACGAGCAGTACTTC. Amino acid sequence: CASSHQLAEPYYEQYF.

The chain uses TRBV6-6 and TRBJ2-7; no firm D call. Germline V gives CDR1 MNHNY, CDR2 SVGAGI (reference sequence). CDR3 length equals 13 residues. V was pared by 8 bases and J by 0 bases, with 11 bases between. CDR3 DNA: TGTGCCAGCCGACCGATCCGCTCCTACGAGCAGTACTTC. It encodes CASRPIRSYEQYF.

The rearrangement uses TRBV6-5 and TRBJ1-2; 8 bases align to TRBD1. The V and J ends lost 6 bases and 8 bases, in that order; junction bases with no gene match: 11. Germline CDR1 reads MNHEY; CDR2 reads SVGAGI. The CDR3 loop spans 14 amino acids. CDR3 in DNA: TGTGCCAGCAGCTCCGACAGGGGAGGGGGAGGCTACACCTTC. This translates into CASSSDRGGGGYTF.

The V gene is TRBV28, the J gene TRBJ2-1; D gene ambiguous. The germline CDR1 and CDR2 sequences are MDHEN and SYDVKM. This CDR3 has 12 residues. V was clipped by 3 bases and J by 7 bases, with 7 bases between them. The CDR3 here is CASSLLGNEQFF. CDR3 in DNA: TGTGCCAGCAGTTTGTTGGGTAATGAGCAGTTCTTC.

The gene calls are TRBV7-2 and TRBJ2-4; 7 bases agree with TRBD1. The CDR3 totals 14 residues. Germline V CDR1 and CDR2: SGHTA, FQGNSA. Trimming removed 4 bases from V and 5 bases from J; junction bases left unmatched: 5. Here the CDR3 reads CASSWRTGENIQYF. CDR3 in DNA: TGTGCCAGCAGCTGGCGGACAGGAGAAAACATTCAGTACTTC.